Described below is a single T cell receptor beta chain sequence and its context. The entry originates in a study of long-term antiretroviral therapy in people with HIV. The assay used was immunoSEQ (version v3.0), run at survey level. Some clones are missing from TCRdb's copy, which holds only in-frame ones; the method was immunoSEQ multiplex PCR. In the table there are some 12,000 clones, approximately 78% of which are singletons. This CDR3 region has 13 residues. CDR1 is GTSNPN and CDR2 is SVGIG in the germline V gene (reference sequence). Losses at the gene ends were 3 bases for V and 3 bases for J; bases not matched to a gene: 5.

This clonotype was sampled from a man in his forties with HIV. The J gene is TRBJ2-7, the V gene TRBV30, with 7 bases identical to TRBD1. The source material was unsorted PBMCs, sampled 1.2 years after starting antiretroviral therapy. The CDR3 loop reads CAWRGTDFYEQYF. The CDR3 DNA is TGTGCCTGGAGAGGGACAGACTTCTACGAGCAGTACTTC. The variable domain in full, with the rest retrieved from reference TRBV30 and TRBJ2-7, is SQTIHQWPATLVQPVGSPLSLECTVEGTSNPNLYWYRQAAGRGLQLLFYSVGIGQISSEVPQNLSASRPQDRQFILSSKKLLLSDSGFYLCAWRGTDFYEQYFGPGTRLTVT.